This is a list of T cell receptor beta chains from one sample in a study of blood T cells in healthy people across ages. TCRdb fed the 5' RACE reads into MiXCR, producing one record per CDR3 protein. This sample yields about 1.1 million distinct CDR3 sequences, of which around two fifths are seen a single time; under 15% belongs to the top ten. The sequencing sample was made of blood. Receptor source: a young man in good health. Each CDR3 is given with its conserved first and last residue. The order of the fields is clone size, V gene, D gene, J gene, CDR3 protein, CDR3 DNA. The D gene is left open where the match is weak. Some rows have no size entry. The others give once, few or many, or a class for an expanded clone.

>many|TRBV7-2|NA|TRBJ2-2
CASSLTHSGSTGELFF
TGTGCCAGCAGCTTGACTCATTCGGGGAGCACCGGGGAGCTGTTTTTT
>NA|TRBV20-1|TRBD2|TRBJ2-3
CSARAAGDKDTQYF
TGCAGTGCTAGAGCGGCGGGGGATAAAGATACGCAGTATTTT
>NA|TRBV7-9|TRBD1|TRBJ1-1
CASSEQGIDTEAFF
TGTGCCAGCAGCGAACAGGGGATCGACACTGAAGCTTTCTTT
>few|TRBV4-3|NA|TRBJ1-2
CASSQDSQAYYGYTF
TGCGCCAGCAGCCAAGATTCCCAGGCGTACTATGGCTACACCTTC
>few|TRBV9|NA|TRBJ2-7
CASSVEGDSYEQYF
TGTGCCAGCAGCGTAGAGGGGGACTCCTACGAGCAGTACTTC
>NA|TRBV6-5|TRBD2|TRBJ2-7
CASSSPTSGANNEQYF
TGTGCCAGCAGTTCCCCTACTAGCGGGGCAAACAATGAGCAGTACTTC
>NA|TRBV4-1|NA|TRBJ1-5
CASSQLSSENQPQHF
TGCGCCAGCAGCCAACTGTCCAGCGAAAATCAGCCCCAGCATTTT
>NA|TRBV27|NA|TRBJ1-1
CASSLSPGTEAFF
TGTGCCAGCAGTTTATCGCCGGGCACTGAAGCTTTCTTT
>NA|TRBV9|NA|TRBJ2-2
CASSGSVEDPGELFF
TGTGCCAGCAGCGGCAGTGTCGAGGATCCCGGGGAGCTGTTTTTT
>NA|TRBV28|TRBD1|TRBJ1-5
CASSFLGLAGGISNQPQHF
TGTGCCAGCAGTTTCCTAGGGTTGGCAGGGGGCATTAGCAATCAGCCCCAGCATTTT
>NA|TRBV12-3/TRBV12-4|TRBD2|TRBJ2-3
CASSLLAGAPVDTQYF
TGTGCCAGCAGTCTACTAGCGGGGGCCCCCGTAGATACGCAGTATTTT
>NA|TRBV6-6|TRBD1|TRBJ2-1
CATGGQGWYNEQFF
TGTGCCACCGGGGGACAGGGATGGTACAATGAGCAGTTCTTC
>NA|TRBV24-1|NA|TRBJ2-3
CATSDPGRSITDTQYF
TGTGCCACCAGTGACCCGGGACGGAGTATCACAGATACGCAGTATTTT
>NA|TRBV12-3/TRBV12-4|TRBD1|TRBJ1-2
CASSLSDRVYGYTF
TGTGCCAGCAGTTTATCGGACAGGGTCTATGGCTACACCTTC
>NA|TRBV4-3|NA|TRBJ2-5
CASSQDFGETQYF
TGCGCCAGCAGCCAAGATTTCGGGGAGACCCAGTACTTC
>few|TRBV4-2|NA|TRBJ1-6
CASSQERRRSNSPLHF
TGTGCCAGCAGCCAAGAACGTCGCAGGTCTAATTCACCCCTCCACTTT
>NA|TRBV7-2|TRBD1|TRBJ2-1
CASRPDRAVGYNEQFF
TGTGCCAGCAGACCCGACAGGGCGGTTGGTTACAATGAGCAGTTCTTC
>once|TRBV12-3/TRBV12-4|NA|TRBJ1-4
CASSSGAGDEKLFF
TGTGCCAGCAGTTCGGGGGCAGGTGATGAAAAACTGTTTTTT
>NA|TRBV10-3|TRBD1|TRBJ1-2
CAISAVGQRSNGYTF
TGTGCCATCAGTGCAGTGGGACAGCGGTCGAATGGCTACACCTTC
>NA|TRBV20-1|TRBD2|TRBJ2-3
CSARLAGKDTQYF
TGCAGTGCCCGACTAGCGGGGAAAGATACGCAGTATTTT
>NA|TRBV2|TRBD1|TRBJ1-4
CASSGTDRDPLSEKLFF
TGTGCCAGCAGCGGGACCGACAGGGACCCTTTAAGTGAAAAACTGTTTTTT
>few|TRBV10-3|TRBD1|TRBJ2-7
CAISETGGLYEQYF
TGTGCCATCAGTGAGACAGGGGGCCTCTACGAGCAGTACTTC
>NA|TRBV5-8|NA|TRBJ1-4
CASSPTRSTNEKLFF
TGTGCCAGCAGCCCGACACGTTCCACTAATGAAAAACTGTTTTTT
>NA|TRBV7-2|NA|TRBJ1-4
CASSLVLARSPRELFF
TGTGCCAGCAGCTTAGTTTTGGCACGAAGCCCTCGGGAACTGTTTTTT
>few|TRBV7-9|NA|TRBJ1-4
CASSTPVGQSEKLFF
TGTGCCAGCAGCACCCCCGTAGGGCAAAGCGAAAAACTGTTTTTT
>NA|TRBV6-4|NA|TRBJ1-5
CASSDGAEFYSNQPQHF
TGTGCCAGCAGTGACGGGGCCGAATTCTATAGCAATCAGCCCCAGCATTTT
>NA|TRBV15|TRBD1|TRBJ2-1
CATRSDRGPSYNEQFF
TGTGCCACCAGAAGTGACAGGGGACCTTCCTACAATGAGCAGTTCTTC
>few|TRBV4-3|TRBD1|TRBJ2-2
CASSQDLDRVTGELFF
TGCGCCAGCAGCCAAGACTTGGACAGGGTCACCGGGGAGCTGTTTTTT
>NA|TRBV11-2|TRBD2|TRBJ2-2
CASSFGPAGEDTGELFF
TGTGCCAGCAGCTTTGGACCAGCGGGGGAGGACACCGGGGAGCTGTTTTTT
>NA|TRBV4-1|NA|TRBJ1-1
CASSQVGTNTEAFF
TGCGCCAGCAGCCAAGTAGGCACGAACACTGAAGCTTTCTTT
>few|TRBV6-1|NA|TRBJ2-3
CASSEAGSGAVRDTQYF
TGTGCCAGCAGTGAAGCGGGCTCCGGGGCAGTAAGAGATACGCAGTATTTT